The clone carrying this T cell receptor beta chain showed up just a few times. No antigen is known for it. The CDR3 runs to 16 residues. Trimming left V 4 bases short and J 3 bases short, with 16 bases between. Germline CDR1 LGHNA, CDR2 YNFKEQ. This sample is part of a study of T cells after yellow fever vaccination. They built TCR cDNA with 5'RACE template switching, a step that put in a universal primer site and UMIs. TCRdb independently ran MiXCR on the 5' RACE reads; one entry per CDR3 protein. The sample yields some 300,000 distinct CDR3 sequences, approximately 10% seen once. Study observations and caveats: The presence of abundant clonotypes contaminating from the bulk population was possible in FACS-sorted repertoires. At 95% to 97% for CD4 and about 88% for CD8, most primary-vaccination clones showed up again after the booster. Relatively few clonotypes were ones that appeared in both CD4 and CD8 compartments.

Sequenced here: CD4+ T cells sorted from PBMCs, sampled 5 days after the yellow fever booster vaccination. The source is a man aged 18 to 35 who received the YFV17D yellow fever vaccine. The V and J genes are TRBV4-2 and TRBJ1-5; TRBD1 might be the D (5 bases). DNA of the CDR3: TGTGCCAGCAGCCCAAGAGGTGCAGGGTTCAATCAGCCCCAGCATTTT. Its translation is CASSPRGAGFNQPQHF.